Sequencing of this T cell receptor (beta chain) was carried out in a study of T cell repertoires in cytomegalovirus infection. Across the study: Public TCR beta signature analysis indicated the presence of both CMV infection and matching HLA type.

The germline V gene encodes CDR1 SGHVS and CDR2 FNYEAQ. The ends were cut back, 0 bases at V and 5 bases at J, with 5 bases in the middle. There are 14 residues in the CDR3. Comment on this clonotype: Antigen unknown.

Study results and limitations: The ex vivo response was dominated by HLA-C-restricted CMV-specific TCR beta clonotypes.

Using its own MiXCR run on the reads, TCRdb lists one record per CDR3 protein. The repertoire holds 510,000 or so distinct CDR3 sequences, with more than 25% as singletons. V and J are TRBV7-6 and TRBJ1-6; no reliable D call. The TCR originated in a human donor in good health (CMV status not recorded). Some clones in this sample may be carry-over from other donors' samples. The sequenced sample was PBMCs. CDR3 sequence: CASSLAQNNSPLHF. The CDR3 nucleotides are TGTGCCAGCAGCTTAGCACAGAATAATTCACCCCTCCACTTT.